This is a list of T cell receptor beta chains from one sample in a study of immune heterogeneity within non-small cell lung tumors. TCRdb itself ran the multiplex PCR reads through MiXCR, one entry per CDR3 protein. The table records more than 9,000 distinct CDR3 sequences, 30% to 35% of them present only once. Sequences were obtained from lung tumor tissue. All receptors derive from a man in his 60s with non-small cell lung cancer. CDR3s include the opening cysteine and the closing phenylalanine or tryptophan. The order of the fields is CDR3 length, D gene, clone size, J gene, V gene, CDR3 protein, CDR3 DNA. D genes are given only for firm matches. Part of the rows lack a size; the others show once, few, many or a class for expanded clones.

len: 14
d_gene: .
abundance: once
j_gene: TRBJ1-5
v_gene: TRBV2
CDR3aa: CASRPTAHNQPQHF
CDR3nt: TGTGCCAGCAGGCCCACAGCGCACAATCAGCCCCAGCATTTT

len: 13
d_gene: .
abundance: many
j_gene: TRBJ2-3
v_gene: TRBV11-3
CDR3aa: CASSLRSTDTQYF
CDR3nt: TGTGCCAGCAGCTTACGTAGCACAGATACGCAGTATTTT

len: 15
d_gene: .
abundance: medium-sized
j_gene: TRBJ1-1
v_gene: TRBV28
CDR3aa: CASSQSGVWYTEAFF
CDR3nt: TGTGCCAGCTCACAGAGCGGCGTTTGGTACACTGAAGCTTTCTTT

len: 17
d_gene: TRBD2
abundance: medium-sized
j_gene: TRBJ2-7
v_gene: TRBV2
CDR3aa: CASSDPRRLAGAPEQYF
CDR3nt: TGTGCCAGCAGTGACCCCAGACGACTAGCGGGAGCTCCCGAGCAGTACTTC

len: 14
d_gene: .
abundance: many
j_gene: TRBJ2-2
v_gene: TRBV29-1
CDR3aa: CSVDVSPVPGELFF
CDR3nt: TGCAGCGTTGACGTGTCTCCCGTACCGGGGGAGCTGTTTTTT

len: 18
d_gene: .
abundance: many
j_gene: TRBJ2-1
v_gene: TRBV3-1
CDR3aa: CASSQEWVKGRGNNEQFF
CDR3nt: TGTGCCAGCAGCCAAGAGTGGGTAAAGGGTCGTGGCAACAATGAGCAGTTCTTC

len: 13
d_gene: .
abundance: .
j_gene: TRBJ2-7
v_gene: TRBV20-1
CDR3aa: CSAAGEDLHEQYF
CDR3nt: TGCAGTGCTGCCGGGGAGGATCTCCACGAGCAGTACTTC

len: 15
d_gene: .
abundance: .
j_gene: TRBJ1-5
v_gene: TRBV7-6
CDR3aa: CASSLGSDPTQPQHF
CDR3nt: TGTGCCAGCAGCTTGGGCAGCGACCCGACCCAGCCCCAGCATTTT

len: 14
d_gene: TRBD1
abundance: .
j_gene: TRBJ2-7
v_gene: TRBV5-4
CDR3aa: CARSPGQGWHEQYF
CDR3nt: TGTGCCAGAAGCCCCGGACAGGGTTGGCACGAGCAGTACTTC

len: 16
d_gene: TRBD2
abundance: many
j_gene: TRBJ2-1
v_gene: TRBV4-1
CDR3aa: CASSPTTSGSRYEQFF
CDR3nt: TGCGCCAGCAGCCCAACGACTAGCGGGAGTAGGTATGAGCAGTTCTTC

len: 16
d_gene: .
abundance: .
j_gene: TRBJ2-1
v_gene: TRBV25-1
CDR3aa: CTSSEDGGISYNEQFF
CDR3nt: TGTACCAGCAGTGAGGATGGCGGGATCTCCTACAATGAGCAGTTCTTC

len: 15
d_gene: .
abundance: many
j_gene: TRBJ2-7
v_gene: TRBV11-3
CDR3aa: CASSLDIGATYEQYF
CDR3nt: TGTGCCAGCAGCTTAGATATTGGGGCTACCTACGAGCAGTACTTC

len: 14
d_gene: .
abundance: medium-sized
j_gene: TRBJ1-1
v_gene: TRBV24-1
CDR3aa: CATSDGRLNTEAFF
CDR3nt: TGTGCCACCAGTGACGGACGGTTGAACACTGAAGCTTTCTTT

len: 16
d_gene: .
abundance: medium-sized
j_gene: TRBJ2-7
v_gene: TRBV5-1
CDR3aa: CASSPVSGTTSYEQYF
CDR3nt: TGCGCCAGCAGCCCAGTGTCCGGGACAACGTCCTACGAGCAGTACTTC

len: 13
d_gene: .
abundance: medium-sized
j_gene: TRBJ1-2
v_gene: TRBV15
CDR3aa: CATSTPGPSNYTF
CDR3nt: TGTGCCACCAGCACGCCGGGACCCTCAAACTACACCTTC

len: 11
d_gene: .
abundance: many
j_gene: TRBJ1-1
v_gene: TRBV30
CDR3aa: CAWKENTEAFF
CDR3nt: TGTGCCTGGAAGGAGAACACTGAAGCTTTCTTT

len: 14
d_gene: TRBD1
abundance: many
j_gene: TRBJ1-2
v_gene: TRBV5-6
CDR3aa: CASSLTGADWGYTF
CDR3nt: TGTGCCAGCAGCTTGACAGGGGCTGATTGGGGCTACACCTTC

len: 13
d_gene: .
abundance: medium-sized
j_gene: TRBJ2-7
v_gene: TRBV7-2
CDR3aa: CASSPRPGYEQYF
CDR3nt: TGTGCCAGCAGCCCAAGGCCAGGCTACGAGCAGTACTTC

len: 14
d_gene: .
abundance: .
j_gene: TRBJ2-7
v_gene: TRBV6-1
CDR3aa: CASSTRDTLYEQYF
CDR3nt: TGTGCCAGCAGTACCCGGGACACCCTCTACGAGCAGTACTTC

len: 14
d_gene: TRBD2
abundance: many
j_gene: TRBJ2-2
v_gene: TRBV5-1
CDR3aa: CASSSSGDTGELFF
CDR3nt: TGCGCCAGCAGCTCTAGCGGTGACACCGGGGAGCTGTTTTTT

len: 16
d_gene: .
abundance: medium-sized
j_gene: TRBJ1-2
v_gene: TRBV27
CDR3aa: CASSLMKRVSHYGYTF
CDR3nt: TGTGCCAGCAGTTTAATGAAGAGGGTCTCCCACTATGGCTACACCTTC

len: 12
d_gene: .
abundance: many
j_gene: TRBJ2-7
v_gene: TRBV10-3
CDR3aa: CATRESSYEQYF
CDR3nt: TGTGCCACTCGGGAGTCCTCCTACGAGCAGTACTTC

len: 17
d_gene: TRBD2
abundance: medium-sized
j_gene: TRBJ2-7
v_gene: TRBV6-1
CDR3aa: CASRETSGSTSQYEQYF
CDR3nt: TGTGCCAGCAGAGAAACTAGCGGGAGTACGTCCCAATACGAGCAGTACTTC

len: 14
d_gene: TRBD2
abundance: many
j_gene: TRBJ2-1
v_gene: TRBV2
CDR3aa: CASSGRGAYNEQFF
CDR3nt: TGTGCCAGCAGTGGGCGGGGGGCGTACAATGAGCAGTTCTTC

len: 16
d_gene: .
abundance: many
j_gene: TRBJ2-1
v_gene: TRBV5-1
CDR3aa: CASSLAAVSSYNEQFF
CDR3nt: TGCGCCAGCAGCTTGGCCGCCGTGAGCTCCTACAATGAGCAGTTCTTC

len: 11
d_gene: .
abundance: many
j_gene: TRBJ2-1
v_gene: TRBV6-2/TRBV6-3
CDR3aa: CASRTLNEQFF
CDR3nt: TGTGCCAGCAGGACCCTTAATGAGCAGTTCTTC

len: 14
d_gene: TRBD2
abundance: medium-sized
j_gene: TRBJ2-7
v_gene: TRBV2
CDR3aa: CASLGGRIDGEQYF
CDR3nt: TGTGCCAGCTTAGGCGGGAGAATCGATGGGGAGCAGTACTTC

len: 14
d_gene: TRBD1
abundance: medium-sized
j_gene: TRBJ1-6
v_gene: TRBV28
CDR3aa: CASSLTGTGASLHF
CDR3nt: TGTGCCAGCAGCCTTACCGGGACAGGGGCATCCCTCCACTTT

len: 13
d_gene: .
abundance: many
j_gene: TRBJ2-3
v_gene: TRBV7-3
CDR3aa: CASSSIKMDTQYF
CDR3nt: TGTGCCAGCAGCTCGATAAAAATGGATACGCAGTATTTT

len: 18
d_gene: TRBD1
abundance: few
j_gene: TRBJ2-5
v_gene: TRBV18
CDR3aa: CASSPPFTGQKKQETQYF
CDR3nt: TGTGCCAGCTCACCACCTTTTACGGGACAGAAAAAACAAGAGACCCAGTACTTC

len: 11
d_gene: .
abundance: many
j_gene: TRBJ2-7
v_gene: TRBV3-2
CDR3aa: CASSLLYEQYF
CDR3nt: TGTGCCAGCAGCCTCCTGTACGAGCAGTACTTC

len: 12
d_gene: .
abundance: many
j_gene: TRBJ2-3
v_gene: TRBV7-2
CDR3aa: CASSMATDTQYF
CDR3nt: TGTGCCAGCAGCATGGCCACGGATACGCAGTATTTT

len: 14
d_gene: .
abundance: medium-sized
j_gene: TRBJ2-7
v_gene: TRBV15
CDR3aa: CATSRDLGVYEQYF
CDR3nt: TGTGCCACCAGCAGAGACCTGGGGGTCTACGAGCAGTACTTC

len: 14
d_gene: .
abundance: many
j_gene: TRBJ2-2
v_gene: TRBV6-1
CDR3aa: CASSDPGGPRELFF
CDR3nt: TGTGCCAGCAGTGACCCGGGCGGGCCACGGGAGCTGTTTTTT

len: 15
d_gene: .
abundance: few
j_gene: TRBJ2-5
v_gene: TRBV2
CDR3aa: CASSYFHASRETQYF
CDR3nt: TGTGCCAGCAGTTATTTTCACGCGTCCCGAGAGACCCAGTACTTC

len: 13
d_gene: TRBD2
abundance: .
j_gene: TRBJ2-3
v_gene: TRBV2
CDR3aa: CASELSGGRGLYF
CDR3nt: TGTGCCAGCGAGCTATCTGGCGGGAGGGGGTTGTATTTT

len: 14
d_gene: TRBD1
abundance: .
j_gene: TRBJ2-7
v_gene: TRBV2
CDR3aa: CASRPGTAPYEQYF
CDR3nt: TGTGCCAGCAGACCCGGGACAGCACCCTACGAGCAGTACTTC

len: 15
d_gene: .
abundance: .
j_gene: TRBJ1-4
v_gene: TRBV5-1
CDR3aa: CASSLDRATNEKLFF
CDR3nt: TGCGCCAGCAGCTTGGACAGGGCAACTAATGAAAAACTGTTTTTT

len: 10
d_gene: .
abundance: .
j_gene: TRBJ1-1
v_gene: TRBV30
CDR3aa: CACLVSEAFF
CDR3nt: TGTGCCTGTTTAGTGAGTGAAGCTTTCTTT

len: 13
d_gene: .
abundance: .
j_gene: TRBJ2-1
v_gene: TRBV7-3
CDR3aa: CVSSYSANNEQFF
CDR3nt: TGTGTCAGCAGCTATAGCGCGAACAATGAGCAGTTCTTC

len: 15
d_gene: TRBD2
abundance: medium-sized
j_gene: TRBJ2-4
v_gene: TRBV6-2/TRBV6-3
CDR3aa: CASSLAVPPKNIQYF
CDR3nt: TGTGCCAGCAGTCTAGCGGTACCTCCCAAAAACATTCAGTACTTC

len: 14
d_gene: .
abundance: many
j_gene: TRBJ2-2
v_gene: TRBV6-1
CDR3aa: CASSPGGSGGELFF
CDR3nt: TGTGCCAGCAGCCCCGGGGGCTCGGGCGGGGAGCTGTTTTTT

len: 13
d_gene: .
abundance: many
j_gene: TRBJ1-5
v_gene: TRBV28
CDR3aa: CASSGLGGQPQHF
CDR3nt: TGTGCCAGCAGTGGCCTGGGGGGGCAGCCCCAGCATTTT

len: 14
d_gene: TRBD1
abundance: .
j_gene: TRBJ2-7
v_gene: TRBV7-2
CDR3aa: CASSYRTGGYEQYF
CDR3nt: TGTGCCAGCAGCTACAGGACAGGGGGCTACGAGCAGTACTTC

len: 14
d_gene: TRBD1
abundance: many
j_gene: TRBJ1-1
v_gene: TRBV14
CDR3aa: CASSPRQGTGEAFF
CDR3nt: TGTGCCAGCAGCCCTAGACAGGGTACGGGTGAAGCTTTCTTT

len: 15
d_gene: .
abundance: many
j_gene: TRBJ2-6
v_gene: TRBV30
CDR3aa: CAWMFGSSGANVLTF
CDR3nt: TGTGCCTGGATGTTCGGTAGCTCTGGGGCCAACGTCCTGACTTTC

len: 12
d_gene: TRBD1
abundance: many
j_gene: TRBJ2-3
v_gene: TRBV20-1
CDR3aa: CSAVQGSDTQYF
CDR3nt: TGCAGTGCCGTACAGGGGTCAGATACGCAGTATTTT

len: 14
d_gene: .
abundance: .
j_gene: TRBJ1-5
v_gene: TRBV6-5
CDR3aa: CASSYGSGGQPQHF
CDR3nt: TGTGCCAGCAGTTACGGGTCAGGAGGACAGCCCCAGCATTTT

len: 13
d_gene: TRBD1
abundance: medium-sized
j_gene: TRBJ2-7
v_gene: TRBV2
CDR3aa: CASSVEGQYEQYF
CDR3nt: TGTGCCAGCAGTGTCGAGGGACAGTACGAGCAGTACTTC

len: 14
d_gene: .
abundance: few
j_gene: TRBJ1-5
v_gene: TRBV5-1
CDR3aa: CASSLAGMDQPQHF
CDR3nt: TGCGCCAGCAGCTTGGCAGGGATGGATCAGCCCCAGCATTTT

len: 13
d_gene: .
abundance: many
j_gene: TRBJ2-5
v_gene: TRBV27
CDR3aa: CASSLSVTETQYF
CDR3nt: TGTGCCAGCAGTTTGAGTGTCACAGAGACCCAGTACTTC

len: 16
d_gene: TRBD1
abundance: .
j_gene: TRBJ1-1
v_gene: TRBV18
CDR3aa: CASSPLQGERDTEAFF
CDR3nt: TGTGCCAGCTCACCCCTACAGGGGGAACGGGACACTGAAGCTTTCTTT